Each of the 27 T cell receptor beta chains below was sequenced from the same sample in a study of tumour-infiltrating T cells in Burkitt lymphoma. This table comes from immunoSEQ multiplex PCR, and its TCRdb copy is limited to in-frame clones, with some not included. The sample lists just under 2,500 clones, more than 14% occurring once. Material for sequencing was tumor tissue. Every receptor here comes from a human donor with Burkitt lymphoma.

This clone has just a few counts. The rearrangement joins TRBV5-1 to TRBJ1-1, with TRBD1 as a possible D gene (5 bases). Trimming took 6 bases from V and 2 from J, leaving 14 bases between them. The CDR3 length is 14 residues. The V gene's germline CDR1 is SGHRS and CDR2 YFSETQ. In nucleotides, the CDR3 is TGCGCCAGCACCGACAGTTACCTAAACACTGAAGCTTTCTTT. The encoded protein is CASTDSYLNTEAFF.

The sample holds a few counts of this clone. Compared with germline, one end of the junction differs, possibly owing to a read error. The CDR3 is CASSQEGTYGYTF. CDR3 in DNA: TGCGCCAGTAGCCAAGAGGGGACCTATGGCTACACCTTC. The J gene is TRBJ1-2, the V gene TRBV4-1, with a weak D call TRBD1 (5 bases). The germline V gene encodes CDR1 MGHRA and CDR2 YSYEKL. This CDR3 region has 13 residues.

V usage is TRBV5-1 and J usage is TRBJ2-1; 7 bases line up with TRBD2. The CDR3 runs 17 residues. Per the germline V gene, CDR1 is SGHRS and CDR2 is YFSETQ. Trimming took 4 bases from V and 0 from J; bases not matched to a gene: 10. The CDR3 here is CASSLYSLAASYNEQFF. In DNA form, the CDR3 reads TGCGCCAGCAGCCTCTATTCCCTAGCGGCCTCCTACAATGAGCAGTTCTTC.

This clone was detected a few times. J is TRBJ2-7 and V is TRBV28; D not certain. CDR3 size: 12 residues. CDR1 and CDR2 from the germline V gene are MDHEN and SYDVKM. Trimming took off 3 bases at V and 8 bases at J, with 11 bases between the two ends. CDR3 DNA: TGTGCCAGCAGTTTGGATGTTATTCAGCAGTACTTC. This encodes CASSLDVIQQYF.

This clone showed up just a few times. The chain uses TRBV13 and TRBJ2-7; D is undetermined. CDR1 PRHDT and CDR2 FYEKMQ come from the germline V gene (reference sequence). The CDR3 is made up of 11 amino acids. Trimming removed 4 bases from V and 0 bases from J, with 1 base in between. The CDR3 is CASSSSYEQYF. CDR3 coding DNA: TGTGCCAGCAGCTCCTCCTACGAGCAGTACTTC.

The chain is built from TRBV21-1 and TRBJ2-5; the DNA was not compared with TRBD2, the D call given in the table. TRBV21-1 is given as a pseudogene. The length of the CDR3 is 13 residues. The CDR3 sequence: CASSKALRETQYF. CDR3 in DNA: TGTGCCAGCAGCAAAGCTTTGAGAGAGACCCAGTACTTC.

The chain is built from TRBV7-3 and TRBJ2-3, with D possibly TRBD2 on 5 matching bases. V lost 2 bases and J lost 1, with 10 bases in between. Per germline, CDR1 SGHTA and CDR2 FQGTGA. This CDR3 spans 15 amino acids. CDR3 bases: TGTGCCAGCAGCTTAGATGGGAGTCGCACAGATACGCAGTATTTT. Its translation: CASSLDGSRTDTQYF.

This clone was counted only a few times. The chain links TRBV10-3 to TRBJ2-7; D unclear. This CDR3 contains 14 residues. Germline lookup yields CDR1 ENHRY and CDR2 SYGVKD. Between the trimmed V and J ends, which lost 5 bases and 4 bases, there was a span of 15 bases. CDR3 loop: CAISSSPEIYEQYF. The DNA for the CDR3 is TGTGCCATCAGTTCCTCTCCCGAAATTTACGAGCAGTACTTC.

Regarding this clone: A junction boundary mismatches the germline segment, possibly from a read error. The rearrangement links TRBV20-1 to TRBJ1-2; D remains ambiguous. The CDR3 sequence is 10 residues long. CDR1 and CDR2 (germline): DFQATT, SNEGSKA (reference sequence). The CDR3 sequence is CSARPVGWSF. DNA of the CDR3: TGCAGTGCCCGCCCCGTCGGCTGGAGCTTC.

This chain links TRBV9 with TRBJ2-7; TRBD1 agrees at 10 bases. Germline values: CDR1 SGDLS, CDR2 YYNGEE. This CDR3 has 14 residues. The V segment lost 5 bases and the J segment 3 bases; nucleotides outside the gene matches: 5. The CDR3: CASSSRTGGYEQYF. CDR3 sequence (DNA): TGTGCCAGCAGTTCCCGGACAGGGGGCTACGAGCAGTACTTC. Full variable domain (missing parts from reference TRBV9 and TRBJ2-7): DSGVTQTPKHLITATGQRVTLRCSPRSGDLSVYWYQQSLDQGLQFLIQYYNGEERAKGNILERFSAQQFPDLHSELNLSSLELGDSALYFCASSSRTGGYEQYFGPGTRLTVT.

The rearrangement joins TRBV18 to TRBJ2-3, with a possible D match to TRBD2 (6 bases). V was cut by 3 bases and J by 1 base, with 14 bases left in between. Germline V gives CDR1 KGHSH, CDR2 LQKENI. There are 16 residues in the CDR3. The chain's CDR3 is CASSPPGGAGTDTQYF. The CDR3 nucleotides are TGTGCCAGCTCACCCCCCGGAGGGGCCGGCACAGATACGCAGTATTTT.

The CDR3 loop is CASSLDLWGANEKLFF. The CDR3 DNA follows: TGTGCCAGCAGCTTAGACCTCTGGGGGGCTAATGAAAAACTGTTTTTT. The chain has TRBV11-2 and TRBJ1-4; the D gene is possibly TRBD1 (5 bases). Per germline, CDR1 SGHAT and CDR2 FQNNGV. The CDR3 loop spans 16 amino acids. V was cut by 0 bases and J by 3 bases, with 11 bases left in between.

In nucleotides, the CDR3 is TGCGCCAGCAGCCCTGACAGTACTAATCAGCCCCAGCATTTT. It translates to CASSPDSTNQPQHF. J is TRBJ1-5 and V is TRBV4-1; D is possibly TRBD1 (5 bases). Germline CDR1 and CDR2: MGHRA and YSYEKL. The CDR3 length is 14 residues. The V end was cut by 4 bases, the J end by 4 bases, with 11 bases between.

In its sample, this clone was seen a few times. The chain combines TRBV6-1 with TRBJ2-7; D might be TRBD1 (6 bases). The CDR3 is 15 amino acids. In germline, CDR1 is MNHNS, CDR2 SASEGT. The V gene lost 4 bases and the J gene lost 0 bases, with 13 bases spanning the gap. The CDR3 protein is CASSVVGQSSYEQYF. CDR3 sequence (DNA): TGTGCCAGCAGTGTTGTTGGACAGTCCTCCTACGAGCAGTACTTC.

This clone was seen a handful of times. The chain has TRBV19 and TRBJ2-2, with TRBD1 as a possible D gene (6 bases). The CDR3 is made up of 16 amino acids. Germline CDR1 LNHDA, CDR2 SQIVND (reference sequence). V lost 7 bases, J lost 3 bases, and 18 bases lay in between. CDR3 amino acids: CASIPTGTWHTGELFF. CDR3 coding DNA: TGTGCCAGTATACCCACAGGGACATGGCACACCGGGGAGCTGTTTTTT.

The rearrangement joins TRBV7-2 to TRBJ2-7, with unresolved D. The CDR3 is 11 amino acids. Trimming took off 5 bases at V and 6 bases at J, with 8 bases between the two ends. CDR1 and CDR2 from the germline V gene are SGHTA and FQGNSA. CDR3 nucleotide sequence: TGTGCCAGCAGCGACCTTGGCGAGCAGTACTTC. Its translation is CASSDLGEQYF.

This clone has just a few counts. This chain joins TRBV6-5 and TRBJ2-1; D may match TRBD1 or TRBD2 (7 bases each). Germline CDR1 reads MNHEY; CDR2 reads SVGAGI. V shed 1 base and J shed 6 bases, with 16 bases lying between them. This CDR3 has 16 residues. The CDR3 sequence: CASSYLNDREGNEQFF. CDR3 coding DNA: TGTGCCAGCAGTTACTTAAATGACAGGGAGGGCAATGAGCAGTTCTTC.

This chain joins TRBV4-2 and TRBJ1-5; a weak D match, TRBD1 (6 bases). CDR3 size: 17 residues. Trimming removed 4 bases at V and 7 bases at J, with 23 bases between. CDR1 and CDR2 (germline): LGHNA, YNFKEQ. The DNA of the CDR3 is TGTGCCAGCAGCCGGACCGCGCGGGGGGCGCTTGGCCAGCCCCAGCATTTT. It codes for CASSRTARGALGQPQHF.

J is TRBJ2-3 and V is TRBV5-6; 7 bases line up with TRBD2. J lost 3 bases, V lost 2 bases, and 12 bases had no gene match. From germline, CDR1 is SGHDT and CDR2 YYEEEE. The CDR3 has 17 amino acids. DNA of the CDR3: TGTGCCAGCAGCTTCCGACCGGGGGAGGGTGGTACAGATACGCAGTATTTT. It yields the protein CASSFRPGEGGTDTQYF.

This clone was seen only a few times. This chain links TRBV6-5 with TRBJ1-2; TRBD1 might be the D (5 bases). The CDR3 is 12 residues long. Germline-derived CDR1 and CDR2 are MNHEY and SVGAGI. The V gene lost 2 bases and the J gene lost 5 bases, with 6 bases spanning the gap. CDR3 loop: CASSYGGYGYTF. In DNA form, the CDR3 reads TGTGCCAGCAGTTACGGGGGATATGGCTACACCTTC.

The J gene is TRBJ2-7, the V gene TRBV6-1; 13 positions agree with TRBD2. Germline CDR1 MNHNS, CDR2 SASEGT. After removal of 3 bases from V and 3 bases from J, the junction contained 5 bases not matched to a gene. The CDR3 is 16 residues long. The chain's CDR3 is CASSDQRTSGGYEQYF. DNA of the CDR3: TGTGCCAGCAGTGATCAGAGGACTAGCGGGGGCTACGAGCAGTACTTC.

The V gene is TRBV2, the J gene TRBJ1-1, with 7 bases identical to TRBD1. The ends lost 5 bases at V and 1 base at J; junction bases unmatched: 1. CDR1 is SNHLY and CDR2 is FYNNEI in the germline V gene. The CDR3 is made up of 13 amino acids. The CDR3 protein is CASSYRGNTEAFF. The CDR3 DNA is TGTGCCAGCAGTTACAGGGGGAACACTGAAGCTTTCTTT.

The gene calls are TRBV18 and TRBJ2-1, with D maybe TRBD1 (6 bases). Germline V gene lookup returns CDR1 KGHSH and CDR2 LQKENI. The germline V and J ends were trimmed by 4 bases and 3 bases, with 13 bases remaining between them. This CDR3 has 15 residues. In nucleotides, the CDR3 is TGTGCCAGCTCACGGTCATCAGGGGACTACAATGAGCAGTTCTTC. This sequence encodes CASSRSSGDYNEQFF.

The chain uses TRBV4-1 and TRBJ1-1; 7 bases fit TRBD1. The germline V gene encodes CDR1 MGHRA and CDR2 YSYEKL. The CDR3 is 16 residues long. V shed 0 bases and J 11 bases; nucleotides not matched to a gene: 15. The CDR3 DNA follows: TGCGCCAGCAGCCAAGAATGGGGAGAGAGGGGGCCAAGCGCTTTCTTT. Protein sequence: CASSQEWGERGPSAFF.

The CDR3 bases are TGTGCCAGCAGCTCGTCCGGGGGTGTAATGATAAATGAGCAGTTCTTC. This encodes CASSSSGGVMINEQFF. The chain carries TRBV7-9 and TRBJ2-1; possibly TRBD2 for D (6 bases). V was shortened by 4 bases and J by 7 bases, with 20 bases between the two germline ends. The germline V gene encodes CDR1 SEHNR and CDR2 FQNEAQ (reference sequence). CDR3 length: 16 residues.

Only a few counts were recorded for this clone. The chain links TRBV28 to TRBJ1-5; 10 bases fit TRBD1. Germline CDR1 is MDHEN and CDR2 is SYDVKM. The CDR3 is 16 amino acids. Losses at the gene ends were 3 bases for V and 9 bases for J; bases not matched to a gene: 11. The CDR3 nucleotides are TGTGCCAGCAGTTTTTACGGGACAGGGGTCCTATTGCCCCAGCATTTT. It yields the protein CASSFYGTGVLLPQHF. Based on the CDR3 plus reference TRBV28 and TRBJ1-5, the full variable domain is DVKVTQSSRYLVKRTGEKVFLECVQDMDHENMFWYRQDPGLGLRLIYFSYDVKMKEKGDIPEGYSVSREKKERFSLILESASTNQTSMYLCASSFYGTGVLLPQHFGDGTRLSIL.

This chain connects TRBV25-1 to TRBJ1-2; no reliable D call. This CDR3 is 15 amino acids long. CDR1 MGHDK and CDR2 SYGVNS come from the germline V gene. V gave up 1 base and J gave up 3 bases, with 12 bases separating them. This CDR3 is CASSESWGNHYGYTF. CDR3 sequence (DNA): TGTGCCAGCAGTGAATCATGGGGAAATCACTATGGCTACACCTTC.